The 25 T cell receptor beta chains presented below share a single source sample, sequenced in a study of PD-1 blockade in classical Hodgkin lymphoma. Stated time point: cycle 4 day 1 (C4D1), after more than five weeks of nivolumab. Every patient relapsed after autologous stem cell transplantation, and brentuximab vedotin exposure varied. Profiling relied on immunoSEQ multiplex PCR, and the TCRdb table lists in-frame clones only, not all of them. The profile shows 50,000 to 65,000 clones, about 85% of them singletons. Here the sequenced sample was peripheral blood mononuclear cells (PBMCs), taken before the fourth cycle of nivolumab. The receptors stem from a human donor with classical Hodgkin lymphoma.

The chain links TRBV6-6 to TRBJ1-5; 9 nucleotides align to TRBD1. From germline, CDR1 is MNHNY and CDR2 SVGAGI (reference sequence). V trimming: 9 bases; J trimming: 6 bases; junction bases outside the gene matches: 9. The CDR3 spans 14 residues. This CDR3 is CASKRGTGTQPQHF. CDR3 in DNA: TGTGCCAGTAAACGGGGGACAGGGACTCAGCCCCAGCATTTT.

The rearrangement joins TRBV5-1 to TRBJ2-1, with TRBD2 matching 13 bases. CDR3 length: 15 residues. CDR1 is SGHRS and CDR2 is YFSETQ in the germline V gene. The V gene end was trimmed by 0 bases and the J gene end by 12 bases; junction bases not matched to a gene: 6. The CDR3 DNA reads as TGCGCCAGCAGCTTGGCGACTAGCGGGGGGAAGTCGCAGTTCTTC. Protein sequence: CASSLATSGGKSQFF.

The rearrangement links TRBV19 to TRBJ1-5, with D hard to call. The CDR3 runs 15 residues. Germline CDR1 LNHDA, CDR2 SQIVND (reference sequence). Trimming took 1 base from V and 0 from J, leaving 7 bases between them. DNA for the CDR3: TGTGCCAGTAGTATAGGCAGCCATAGCAATCAGCCCCAGCATTTT. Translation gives CASSIGSHSNQPQHF.

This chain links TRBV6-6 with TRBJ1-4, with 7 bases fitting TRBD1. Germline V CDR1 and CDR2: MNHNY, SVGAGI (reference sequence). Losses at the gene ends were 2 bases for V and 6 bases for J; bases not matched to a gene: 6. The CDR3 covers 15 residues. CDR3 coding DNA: TGTGCCAGCAGTTACCGGGACAGTCTGGATGAAAAACTGTTTTTT. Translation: CASSYRDSLDEKLFF.

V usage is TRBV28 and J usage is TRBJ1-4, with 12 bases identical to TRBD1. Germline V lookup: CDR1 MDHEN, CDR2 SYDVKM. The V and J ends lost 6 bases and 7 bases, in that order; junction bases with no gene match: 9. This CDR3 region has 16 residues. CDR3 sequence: CASRGQGAPSPEKLFF. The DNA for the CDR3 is TGTGCCAGCAGGGGACAGGGGGCGCCAAGTCCTGAAAAACTGTTTTTT. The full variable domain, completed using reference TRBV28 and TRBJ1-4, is DVKVTQSSRYLVKRTGEKVFLECVQDMDHENMFWYRQDPGLGLRLIYFSYDVKMKEKGDIPEGYSVSREKKERFSLILESASTNQTSMYLCASRGQGAPSPEKLFFGSGTQLSVL.

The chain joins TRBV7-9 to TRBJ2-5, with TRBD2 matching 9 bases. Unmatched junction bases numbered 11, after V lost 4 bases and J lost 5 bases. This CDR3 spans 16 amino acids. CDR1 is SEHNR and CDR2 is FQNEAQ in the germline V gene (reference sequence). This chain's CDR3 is CASSSLSLAGYETQYF. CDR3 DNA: TGTGCCAGCAGCTCCCTTAGTCTAGCGGGGTATGAGACCCAGTACTTC.

The CDR3 sequence: CASSYLAGVKTQYF. CDR3 coding DNA: TGTGCCAGCAGTTACCTAGCGGGGGTAAAGACCCAGTACTTC. The gene calls are TRBV6-5 and TRBJ2-5; 10 bases agree with TRBD2. Germline loops: CDR1 MNHEY, CDR2 SVGAGI. The CDR3 consists of 14 residues. V lost 2 bases, J lost 6 bases, and 3 bases stayed unmatched.

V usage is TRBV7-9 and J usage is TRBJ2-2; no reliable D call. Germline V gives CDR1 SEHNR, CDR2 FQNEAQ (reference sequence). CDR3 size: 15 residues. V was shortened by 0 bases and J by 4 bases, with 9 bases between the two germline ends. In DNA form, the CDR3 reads TGTGCCAGCAGCTTAGCTGGCGGTGGCACCGGGGAGCTGTTTTTT. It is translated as CASSLAGGGTGELFF.

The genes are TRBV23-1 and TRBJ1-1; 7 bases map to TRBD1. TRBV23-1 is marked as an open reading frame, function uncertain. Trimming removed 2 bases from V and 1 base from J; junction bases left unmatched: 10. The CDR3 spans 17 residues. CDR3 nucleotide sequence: TGCGCCAGCAGTCAAGGGGGAAGGACAGGCAGGAACACTGAAGCTTTCTTT. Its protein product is CASSQGGRTGRNTEAFF.

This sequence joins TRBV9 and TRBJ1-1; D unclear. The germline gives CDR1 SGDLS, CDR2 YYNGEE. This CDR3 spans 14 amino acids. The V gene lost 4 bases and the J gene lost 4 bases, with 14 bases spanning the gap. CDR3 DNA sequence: TGTGCCAGCAGCCCCGAGATCGGAGTCACTGAAGCTTTCTTT. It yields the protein CASSPEIGVTEAFF.

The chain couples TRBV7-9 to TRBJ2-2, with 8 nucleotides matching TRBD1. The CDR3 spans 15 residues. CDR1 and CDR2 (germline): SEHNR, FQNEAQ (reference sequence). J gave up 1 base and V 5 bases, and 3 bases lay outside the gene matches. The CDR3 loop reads CASSPGQGNTGELFF. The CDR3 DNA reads TGTGCCAGCAGCCCAGGACAGGGGAACACCGGGGAGCTGTTTTTT.

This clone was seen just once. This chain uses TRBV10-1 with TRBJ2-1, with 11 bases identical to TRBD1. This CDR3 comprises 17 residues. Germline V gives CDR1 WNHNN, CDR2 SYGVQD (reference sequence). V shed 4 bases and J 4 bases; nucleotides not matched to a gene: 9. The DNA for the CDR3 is TGCGCCAGCAGTGCCATCGGGACAGGGGGGGGATACAATGAGCAGTTCTTC. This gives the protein CASSAIGTGGGYNEQFF.

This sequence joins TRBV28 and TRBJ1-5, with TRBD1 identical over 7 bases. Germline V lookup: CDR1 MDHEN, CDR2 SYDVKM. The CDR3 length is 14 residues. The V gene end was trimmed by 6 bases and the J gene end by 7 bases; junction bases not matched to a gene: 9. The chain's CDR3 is CASRLPQGRQPQHF. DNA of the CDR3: TGTGCCAGCAGACTACCACAGGGGAGGCAGCCCCAGCATTTT.

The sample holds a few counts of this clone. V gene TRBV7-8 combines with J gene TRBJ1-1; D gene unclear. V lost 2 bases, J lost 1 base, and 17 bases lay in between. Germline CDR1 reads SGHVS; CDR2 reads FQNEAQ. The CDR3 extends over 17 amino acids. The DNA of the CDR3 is TGTGCCAGCAGCTTACACGGTATAGGGCAGAAGAACACTGAAGCTTTCTTT. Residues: CASSLHGIGQKNTEAFF.

CDR3 region: CASLQVPSNQPQHF. In DNA form, the CDR3 reads TGTGCCAGCCTACAGGTGCCCAGCAATCAGCCCCAGCATTTT. This rearrangement joins TRBV2 to TRBJ1-5; D is possibly TRBD1 (5 bases). CDR1 and CDR2 (germline): SNHLY, FYNNEI. Trimming took off 8 bases at V and 1 base at J, with 12 bases between the two ends. The CDR3 is 14 residues long. The full variable domain, completed using reference TRBV2 and TRBJ1-5, is EPEVTQTPSHQVTQMGQEVILRCVPISNHLYFYWYRQILGQKVEFLVSFYNNEISEKSEIFDDQFSVERPDGSNFTLKIRSTKLEDSAMYFCASLQVPSNQPQHFGDGTRLSIL.

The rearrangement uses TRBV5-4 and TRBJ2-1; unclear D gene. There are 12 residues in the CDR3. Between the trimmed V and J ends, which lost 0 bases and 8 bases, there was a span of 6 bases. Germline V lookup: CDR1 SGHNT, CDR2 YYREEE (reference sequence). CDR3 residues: CASSLGLDEQFF. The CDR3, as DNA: TGTGCCAGCAGCTTGGGACTGGATGAGCAGTTCTTC. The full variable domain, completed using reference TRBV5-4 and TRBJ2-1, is ETGVTQSPTHLIKTRGQQVTLRCSSQSGHNTVSWYQQALGQGPQFIFQYYREEENGRGNFPPRFSGLQFPNYSSELNVNALELDDSALYLCASSLGLDEQFFGPGTRLTVL.

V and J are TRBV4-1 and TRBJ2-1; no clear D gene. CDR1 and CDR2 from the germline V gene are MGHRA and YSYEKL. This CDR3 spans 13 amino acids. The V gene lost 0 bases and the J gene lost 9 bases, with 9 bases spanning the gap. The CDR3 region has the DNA TGCGCCAGCAGCCAAGAACCCTGGAGTGAGCAGTTCTTC. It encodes CASSQEPWSEQFF.

CDR3 DNA: TGTGCCAGCAGGGCCGGGGCCCTTTCGTGGGAGCAGTACTTC. As protein: CASRAGALSWEQYF. The V and J genes are TRBV28 and TRBJ2-7; D may correspond to TRBD1 or TRBD2 (5 bases each). This CDR3 is built from 14 residues. V lost 6 bases and J lost 7, with 19 bases in between. Germline loops: CDR1 MDHEN, CDR2 SYDVKM.

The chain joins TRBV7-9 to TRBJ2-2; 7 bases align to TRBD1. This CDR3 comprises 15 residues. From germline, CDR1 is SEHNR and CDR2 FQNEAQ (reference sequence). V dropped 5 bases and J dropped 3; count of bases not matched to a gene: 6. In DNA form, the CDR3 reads TGTGCCAGCAGCCACCGGGACAGATACACCGGGGAGCTGTTTTTT. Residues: CASSHRDRYTGELFF.

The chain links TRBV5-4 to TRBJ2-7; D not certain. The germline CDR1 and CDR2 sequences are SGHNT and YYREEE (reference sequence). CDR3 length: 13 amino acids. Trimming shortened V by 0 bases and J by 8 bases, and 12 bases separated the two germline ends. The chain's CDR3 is CASSLDPKGKQYF. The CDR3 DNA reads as TGTGCCAGCAGCTTGGATCCTAAAGGCAAGCAGTACTTC.

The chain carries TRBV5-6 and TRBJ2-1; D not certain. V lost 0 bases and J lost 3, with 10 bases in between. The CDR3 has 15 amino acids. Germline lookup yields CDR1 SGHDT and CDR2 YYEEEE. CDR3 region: CASSLGPAGYNEQFF. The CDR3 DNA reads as TGTGCCAGCAGCTTGGGCCCTGCTGGCTACAATGAGCAGTTCTTC.

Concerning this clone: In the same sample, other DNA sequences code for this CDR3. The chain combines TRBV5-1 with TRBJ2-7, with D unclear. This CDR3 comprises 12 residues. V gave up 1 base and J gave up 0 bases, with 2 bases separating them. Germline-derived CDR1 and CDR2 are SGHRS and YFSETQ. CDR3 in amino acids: CASSLSSYEQYF. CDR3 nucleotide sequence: TGCGCCAGCAGCTTGAGCTCCTACGAGCAGTACTTC.

CDR3 in amino acids: CSAREREQFF. DNA for the CDR3: TGCAGTGCTAGGGAGCGGGAGCAGTTCTTC. This chain uses TRBV20-1 with TRBJ2-1; tentative D call: TRBD2 (5 bases). This CDR3 is built from 10 residues. Deletions cut 3 bases from V and 10 bases from J, with 7 bases between. Germline CDR1 and CDR2: DFQATT and SNEGSKA (reference sequence).

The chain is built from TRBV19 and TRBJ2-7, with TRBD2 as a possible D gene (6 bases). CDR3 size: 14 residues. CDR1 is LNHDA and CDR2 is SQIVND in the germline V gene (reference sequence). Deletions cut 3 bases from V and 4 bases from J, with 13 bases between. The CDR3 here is CASSMEGTSYEQYF. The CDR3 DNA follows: TGTGCCAGTAGTATGGAGGGAACCAGTTACGAGCAGTACTTC.

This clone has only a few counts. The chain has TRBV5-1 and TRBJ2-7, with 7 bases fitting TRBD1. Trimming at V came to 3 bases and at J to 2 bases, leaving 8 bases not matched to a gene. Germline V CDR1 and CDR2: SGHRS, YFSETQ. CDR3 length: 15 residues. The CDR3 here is CASSSEGQTTYEQYF. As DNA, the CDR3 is TGCGCCAGCAGCTCCGAGGGACAGACTACCTACGAGCAGTACTTC.